The 17 T cell receptor beta chains below all came from one sample that was sequenced in a study of cytomegalovirus exposure and HLA in healthy donors. The PCR made use of 60 Vbeta and 13 Jbeta primers. Sequencing used immunoSEQ multiplex PCR; TCRdb keeps in-frame clones, though not all of them. The sample includes about 130,000 clones, nearly 85% of them seen just once. Material: PBMCs. Receptors originate from a boy younger than 18 in good health and CMV-seronegative.

J is TRBJ2-1 and V is TRBV5-1; 8 bases fit TRBD2. V was clipped by 0 bases and J by 9 bases; unmatched bases: 8. The CDR3 is made up of 15 amino acids. The germline V gene encodes CDR1 SGHRS and CDR2 YFSETQ. CDR3 in DNA: TGCGCCAGCAGCTTGGGAGGACTAGCTATCGGTGAGCAGTTCTTC. Translating it yields CASSLGGLAIGEQFF. The variable domain in full, completed from reference TRBV5-1 and TRBJ2-1, reads KAGVTQTPRYLIKTRGQQVTLSCSPISGHRSVSWYQQTPGQGLQFLFEYFSETQRNKGNFPGRFSGRQFSNSRSEMNVSTLELGDSALYLCASSLGGLAIGEQFFGPGTRLTVL.

This chain joins TRBV30 and TRBJ2-1; tentatively, D is TRBD2 (5 bases). CDR1 and CDR2 (germline): GTSNPN, SVGIG (reference sequence). V was trimmed by 3 bases and J by 7 bases, leaving 13 bases between them. The CDR3 sequence is 13 residues long. The CDR3 spells CAWSEVRENEQFF. Written as DNA, the CDR3 is TGTGCCTGGAGCGAGGTTAGGGAGAATGAGCAGTTCTTC. Filled out from reference TRBV30 and TRBJ2-1, the complete variable domain reads SQTIHQWPATLVQPVGSPLSLECTVEGTSNPNLYWYRQAAGRGLQLLFYSVGIGQISSEVPQNLSASRPQDRQFILSSKKLLLSDSGFYLCAWSEVRENEQFFGPGTRLTVL.

V gene TRBV11-2 combines with J gene TRBJ2-2, with D possibly being TRBD2 (6 bases). V gave up 3 bases and J gave up 6 bases, with 14 bases separating them. CDR3 length: 15 amino acids. Germline V CDR1 and CDR2: SGHAT, FQNNGV. CDR3 in amino acids: CASSFVAERAGELFF. For the CDR3, the DNA is TGTGCCAGCAGCTTTGTAGCGGAGAGGGCCGGGGAGCTGTTTTTT.

The chain uses TRBV27 and TRBJ2-7, with 9 nucleotides matching TRBD2. Germline V gene sequence: CDR1 MNHEY, CDR2 SMNVEV (reference sequence). V shed 6 bases, J shed 6 bases, and the junction held 12 bases outside the gene matches. CDR3 size: 15 residues. The CDR3 DNA reads TGTGCCAGCAGGCTGGACCTAGCGGGAACATCCGAGCAGTACTTC. The encoded protein is CASRLDLAGTSEQYF.

This clone has just one count. This chain joins TRBV27 and TRBJ2-7; no clear D. The germline CDR1 and CDR2 sequences are MNHEY and SMNVEV (reference sequence). Trimming removed 4 bases from V and 6 bases from J, with 10 bases in between. CDR3 length: 12 amino acids. The CDR3 loop reads CASSSSSSEQYF. CDR3 nucleotide sequence: TGTGCCAGCAGTTCGAGTAGCAGCGAGCAGTACTTC.

This clone was found a few times. This chain links TRBV2 with TRBJ1-1; 7 nucleotides line up with TRBD1. The J segment lost 0 bases and the V segment lost 10 bases, leaving 5 bases of the junction unmatched. CDR3 length: 13 amino acids. Germline CDR1 is SNHLY and CDR2 is FYNNEI. CDR3 loop: CAIKTGLNTEAFF. In nucleotides, the CDR3 is TGTGCCATAAAGACAGGGTTGAACACTGAAGCTTTCTTT.

V is TRBV19 and J is TRBJ2-2, with TRBD1 matching 8 bases. Germline V gene data show CDR1 as LNHDA and CDR2 as SQIVND (reference sequence). V shed 4 bases and J 7 bases; nucleotides not matched to a gene: 2. This CDR3 is 13 amino acids long. The CDR3, as DNA: TGTGCCAGTAGTACAGGGGGCATCGGGGAGCTGTTTTTT. It is translated as CASSTGGIGELFF.

The V call is TRBV2, the J call TRBJ2-1; tentatively, D is TRBD2 (5 bases). The CDR3 spans 12 residues. V dropped 7 bases and J dropped 6 bases, with 10 bases sitting between them. Germline V gene sequence: CDR1 SNHLY, CDR2 FYNNEI. CDR3 sequence reads: CASTGIGNEQFF. Written as DNA, the CDR3 is TGTGCCAGCACGGGGATAGGCAATGAGCAGTTCTTC.

The V call is TRBV2, the J call TRBJ2-3; TRBD1 agrees at 9 bases. From germline, CDR1 is SNHLY and CDR2 FYNNEI. V trimming: 6 bases; J trimming: 4 bases; junction bases outside the gene matches: 5. The CDR3 runs to 14 residues. CDR3 sequence: CASRVRQGADTQYF. The CDR3 coding sequence is TGTGCCAGCAGGGTTCGACAGGGGGCAGATACGCAGTATTTT.

The genes are TRBV13 and TRBJ2-1; TRBD2 is a possible D gene (6 bases). The CDR3 totals 15 residues. Trimming stripped 3 bases from V and 3 bases from J, with 12 bases between. Per germline, CDR1 PRHDT and CDR2 FYEKMQ (reference sequence). CDR3 coding DNA: TGTGCCAGCAGCTTGGAGGGAGCTGTCTACAATGAGCAGTTCTTC. As protein: CASSLEGAVYNEQFF.

The chain is built from TRBV25-1 and TRBJ2-1, with D maybe TRBD2 (5 bases). Germline assignment: CDR1 MGHDK and CDR2 SYGVNS. The germline V and J ends were trimmed by 3 bases and 0 bases, with 9 bases remaining between them. CDR3 size: 15 residues. The DNA for the CDR3 is TGTGCCAGCAGTGATGGACTTAGCTCCTACAATGAGCAGTTCTTC. It is translated as CASSDGLSSYNEQFF. Filled out from reference TRBV25-1 and TRBJ2-1, the complete variable domain reads EADIYQTPRYLVIGTGKKITLECSQTMGHDKMYWYQQDPGMELHLIHYSYGVNSTEKGDLSSESTVSRIRTEHFPLTLESARPSHTSQYLCASSDGLSSYNEQFFGPGTRLTVL.

The chain employs TRBV6-5 and TRBJ2-1, with TRBD2 as a possible D gene (6 bases). The CDR3 loop spans 15 amino acids. Per the germline V gene, CDR1 is MNHEY and CDR2 is SVGAGI. V was clipped by 10 bases and J by 0 bases, with 16 bases between them. The CDR3 region is CATTFSGSSYNEQFF. In nucleotides, the CDR3 is TGTGCCACCACTTTTAGCGGAAGCTCCTACAATGAGCAGTTCTTC.

The chain recombines TRBV6-6 with TRBJ2-2, with 7 positions matching TRBD1. The CDR3 sequence is 13 residues long. Looked up from germline, CDR1 is MNHNY and CDR2 is SVGAGI (reference sequence). V lost 7 bases, J lost 6 bases, and 5 bases stayed unmatched. The CDR3 reads CASTKTGPGELFF. The CDR3 nucleotides are TGTGCCAGCACCAAGACAGGGCCCGGGGAGCTGTTTTTT.

The CDR3 nucleotides read TGTGCCAGCAGCTTTCCGGGACTTCAGAAAGGGGATACGCAGTATTTT. Its protein product is CASSFPGLQKGDTQYF. This sequence joins TRBV13 and TRBJ2-3, with D tentatively TRBD2 (6 bases). The V end was cut by 3 bases, the J end by 6 bases, with 19 bases between. Looked up from germline, CDR1 is PRHDT and CDR2 is FYEKMQ (reference sequence). The CDR3 runs to 16 residues.

The rearrangement links TRBV6-6 to TRBJ1-1, with 8 positions matching TRBD1. V shed 5 bases and J 5 bases; nucleotides not matched to a gene: 10. Germline assignment: CDR1 MNHNY and CDR2 SVGAGI (reference sequence). The CDR3 runs to 15 residues. The CDR3 nucleotides read TGTGCCAGCAGTCCGATGGACAGGGAAGGGACTGAAGCTTTCTTT. It yields the protein CASSPMDREGTEAFF.

This clone was seen once. This sequence joins TRBV2 and TRBJ1-5; weak D call: TRBD1 (5 bases). CDR3 length: 12 amino acids. The V end was cut by 10 bases, the J end by 2 bases, with 9 bases between. Germline assignment: CDR1 SNHLY and CDR2 FYNNEI. The CDR3 DNA reads TGTGCCACCTCGGGGGGCAATCAGCCCCAGCATTTT. It encodes CATSGGNQPQHF.

The rearrangement links TRBV5-1 to TRBJ2-5, with TRBD1 matching over 10 bases. CDR1 and CDR2 (germline): SGHRS, YFSETQ. The length of the CDR3 is 17 residues. The trim removed 4 bases at V and 2 bases at J, leaving 11 bases unmatched. The CDR3 loop is CASSKGQGRVGQETQYF. For the CDR3, the DNA is TGCGCCAGCAGCAAGGGACAGGGGCGCGTAGGTCAAGAGACCCAGTACTTC.